Here is one T cell receptor beta chain with its context. Its target is not known. Trimming removed 3 bases from V and 5 bases from J, with 7 bases in between. The germline gives CDR1 LNHNV, CDR2 YYDKDF (reference sequence). The CDR3 extends over 12 amino acids. This entry comes from a study of T cell repertoires in cytomegalovirus infection. TCRdb reprocessed the reads via MiXCR and lists one record per CDR3 protein. The sample shows fewer than 1,000,000 distinct CDR3 sequences, 31% of them seen only once. The chain carries TRBV15 and TRBJ2-5; the D is unclear. Source: cultured CD8+ T cells from PBMCs, taken from culture after CMV antigen stimulation. The receptor comes from a human donor in good health (CMV status not recorded). Some clones in this sample may be carry-over from other donors' samples. In DNA, the CDR3 is TGTGCCACCAGCAGCTTTAATGAGACCCAGTACTTC. It is translated as CATSSFNETQYF.